This T cell receptor (beta chain) is drawn from a study of cytomegalovirus exposure and HLA in healthy donors. Study-level points and caveats: On later analysis, the bulk of CMV-associated TCR beta chains appeared to be HLA-restricted. HLA alleles showed associations with around 15,000 TCR beta sequences in a later analysis, at a 0.05 false discovery rate. Roughly uniform depth of sequencing across donors was assumed in presence/absence analyses. Excluded were some V segments that proved indistinguishable, including TRBV6-2 and TRBV6-3.

Of note for this clone: Its antigen is not known.

Trimming cost V 0 bases and J 9 bases, with 15 bases left between them. The CDR3 loop spans 15 amino acids. Germline V gene data show CDR1 as KGHSH and CDR2 as LQKENI. The PCR made use of 60 Vbeta and 13 Jbeta primers. Repertoires were generated with immunoSEQ multiplex PCR, while TCRdb's copy carries only in-frame clones and drops some. In the table there are some 160,000 clones, approximately 80% of which are singletons. The sequencing sample was made of PBMCs. This chain connects TRBV18 to TRBJ2-1; TRBD2 is a possible D gene (6 bases). The source of this sequence is a male donor in good health and CMV-seropositive. The CDR3, as DNA: TGTGCCAGCTCACCACCTTCGGGAGTGGGGTCTGAGCAGTTCTTC. Protein sequence: CASSPPSGVGSEQFF.